The T cell receptor (beta chain) under discussion was sequenced for a study of T cells after yellow fever vaccination. Study results and caveats: Among all clonotypes, a small share was observed in both CD4 and CD8 compartments.

A process of 5'RACE template switching, which added a universal primer site and UMIs, was used to make TCR cDNA. Each CDR3 protein is one row after TCRdb ran MiXCR on the 5' RACE reads. The top ten hold about 20% of the sample, which has roughly 340,000 distinct CDR3 sequences, 8.7% seen once. This clonotype was seen more than once but under ten times. Its antigen is not known. V was trimmed by 2 bases and J by 12 bases, leaving 8 bases between them. This CDR3 is built from 12 residues. The germline gives CDR1 MNHEY, CDR2 SMNVEV (reference sequence). The source was PBMCs, collected on the day of the first yellow fever vaccination. The clonotype was recovered from a man aged 18 to 29 who received the YFV17D yellow fever vaccine. V is TRBV27 and J is TRBJ1-6; possibly TRBD1 for D (5 bases). Here the CDR3 reads CASSLGGGPLHF. For the CDR3, the DNA is TGTGCCAGCAGTTTAGGTGGGGGACCCCTCCACTTT.